This T cell receptor (beta chain) comes out of a study of CD8 T cells in ankylosing spondylitis. Broader study findings: For ankylosing spondylitis blood, a TCR beta motif of about eight highly homologous variants appeared characteristic. Matched synovial fluid from ankylosing spondylitis patients was reported to be enriched for disease-linked clones.

CDR3 length: 13 amino acids. V shed 0 bases and J shed 2 bases, with 8 bases lying between them. CDR1 and CDR2 from the germline V gene are DFQATT and SNEGSKA (reference sequence). A remark on this clonotype: Its specificity is unknown.

Quantitative molecular-barcoded 5'-RACE generated the TCR beta libraries. MiXCR was run by TCRdb on the 5' RACE reads, yielding one entry per CDR3 protein. The sample has fewer than 750,000 distinct CDR3 sequences; around 20% are singletons. Material for sequencing was blood, either unsorted or a sorted T cell fraction (not recorded which). The rearrangement joins TRBV20-1 to TRBJ2-7; D is ambiguous. The clonotype was recovered from a male donor with ankylosing spondylitis. The CDR3: CSARDNGPYEQYF. CDR3 nucleotides: TGCAGTGCTAGAGATAACGGGCCCTACGAGCAGTACTTC.